Presented here are 13 T cell receptor beta chains from one specimen sequenced in a study of blood T cells in healthy people across ages. Primers used in a second PCR of about 6 to 11 cycles were a sample-barcoded 5' primer and a J-beta primer mix. MiXCR was run by TCRdb on the 5' RACE reads, yielding one entry per CDR3 protein. The sample yields roughly 1.9 million distinct CDR3 sequences, approximately 40% seen once. The sample taken for sequencing was blood. These receptors were obtained from a human donor in good health.

There are a few counts of this clonotype. The CDR3 sequence is CASSSAPGFGEKLFF. Written as DNA, the CDR3 is TGTGCCAGCAGTTCCGCCCCTGGGTTCGGTGAAAAACTGTTTTTT. The chain couples TRBV28 to TRBJ1-4; D not certain. Germline CDR1 is MDHEN and CDR2 is SYDVKM. The CDR3 is 15 residues long. Trimming took off 4 bases at V and 7 bases at J, with 16 bases between the two ends.

This clonotype was recorded only once. The chain combines TRBV29-1 with TRBJ2-4, with D possibly matching TRBD1 (8 bases). Germline CDR1 is SQVTM and CDR2 is ANQGSEA. Deletions cut 6 bases from V and 15 bases from J, with 21 bases between. This CDR3 contains 12 residues. CDR3 protein: CSVKRGQETRYF. The CDR3 coding sequence is TGCAGCGTAAAGCGGGGACAGGAGACCCGGTACTTC.

This clonotype was counted a few times. The V call is TRBV5-1, the J call TRBJ2-6; TRBD1 agrees at 7 bases. Trimming at V came to 1 base and at J to 4 bases, leaving 14 bases not matched to a gene. The CDR3 sequence is 19 residues long. Germline V gene lookup returns CDR1 SGHRS and CDR2 YFSETQ. The DNA for the CDR3 is TGCGCCAGCAGCTTGTTATGGAGACAGGGTTCTTTCGGGGCCAACGTCCTGACTTTC. Its translation: CASSLLWRQGSFGANVLTF.

This clonotype was observed a few times. The CDR3 nucleotides are TGTGCCAGCACCAGGGATCGGGACACCTACTATGGCTACACCTTC. Its protein is CASTRDRDTYYGYTF. The chain recombines TRBV5-6 with TRBJ1-2; TRBD1 might be the D (6 bases). With 6 bases removed from V and 3 bases from J, the gap between germline ends came to 18 bases. The germline V gene encodes CDR1 SGHDT and CDR2 YYEEEE. This CDR3 is built from 15 residues.

This clonotype was observed once. This chain uses TRBV9 with TRBJ2-1, with D tentatively TRBD1 (5 bases). There are 15 residues in the CDR3. With 0 bases removed from V and 6 bases from J, the gap between germline ends came to 13 bases. Germline CDR1 is SGDLS and CDR2 is YYNGEE. CDR3 protein: CASSVEGASLNEQFF. In DNA, the CDR3 is TGTGCCAGCAGCGTAGAAGGGGCTTCTCTCAATGAGCAGTTCTTC.

The V and J genes are TRBV4-3 and TRBJ2-4; D not resolved. With the DNA end fitting TRBJ2-7 better, the J assignment may be wrong. Germline assignment: CDR1 LGHNA and CDR2 YSLEER. The CDR3 totals 15 residues. The CDR3 DNA is TGCGCCAGCAGCACAAAGTGGTTGATCGTTTACGAGCAGTACTTC. This sequence encodes CASSTKWLIVYEQYF.

The chain couples TRBV19 to TRBJ1-2; tentatively, D is TRBD1 (5 bases). The germline V gene has CDR1 LNHDA and CDR2 SQIVND (reference sequence). CDR3 length: 16 residues. Trimming took off 8 bases at V and 7 bases at J, with 26 bases between the two ends. The CDR3 region has the DNA TGTGCCAGTCAGACCATTTCTGGCGCAGGGCTCTTTGGCTACACCTTC. It yields the protein CASQTISGAGLFGYTF.

The gene calls are TRBV5-4 and TRBJ2-5; 9 positions agree with TRBD1. The end of the DNA fits TRBJ2-7 better, so the J call may be wrong. Looked up from germline, CDR1 is SGHNT and CDR2 is YYREEE (reference sequence). CDR3 length: 13 amino acids. The CDR3 DNA reads TGTGCCAGCAACGGGGGACAGGGAAGCGAGCAGTACTTC. Translation: CASNGGQGSEQYF.

This clonotype is categorized as medium-sized. The V call is TRBV6-4, the J call TRBJ2-3; TRBD1 matches 9 bases. The trim removed 4 bases at V and 1 base at J, leaving 0 bases unmatched. Germline V CDR1 and CDR2: MRHNA, SNTAGT. CDR3 length: 14 residues. CDR3 region: CASSGTGGTDTQYF. DNA of the CDR3: TGTGCCAGCAGTGGGACAGGGGGCACAGATACGCAGTATTTT.

The chain recombines TRBV5-5 with TRBJ1-1; D gene uncertain. The germline V gene encodes CDR1 SGHKS and CDR2 YYEKEE (reference sequence). V was trimmed by 4 bases and J by 2 bases, leaving 12 bases between them. The CDR3 runs to 14 residues. CDR3 amino acids: CASSAVQRNTEAFF. In nucleotides, the CDR3 is TGTGCCAGCAGCGCCGTGCAACGAAACACTGAAGCTTTCTTT.

This clonotype showed up many times. CDR3 nucleotides: TGCAGCGTTGTATTCCAGCTGGACGAGCAGTACTTC. Protein: CSVVFQLDEQYF. The chain has TRBV29-1 and TRBJ2-7; no definite D call. The CDR3 runs to 12 residues. Germline V gene lookup returns CDR1 SQVTM and CDR2 ANQGSEA. V lost 4 bases and J 5 bases, leaving 12 bases between the germline ends.

This chain links TRBV7-2 with TRBJ2-7; no definite D call. Per germline, CDR1 SGHTA and CDR2 FQGNSA. CDR3 length equals 17 residues. V shed 5 bases and J shed 4 bases, with 24 bases lying between them. The CDR3 region is CASSRTNNPKLNYEQYF. The CDR3 bases are TGTGCCAGCAGCCGTACGAACAACCCCAAACTTAATTACGAGCAGTACTTC.

The V call is TRBV12-3 or TRBV12-4, the J call TRBJ1-2, with TRBD1 as a possible D gene (6 bases). The CDR3 has 14 residues. Trimming left V 4 bases short and J 4 bases short, with 13 bases between. The CDR3 DNA sequence: TGTGCCAGCAGTTCAGCCGGGACAATCTATGGCTACACCTTC. Protein: CASSSAGTIYGYTF.